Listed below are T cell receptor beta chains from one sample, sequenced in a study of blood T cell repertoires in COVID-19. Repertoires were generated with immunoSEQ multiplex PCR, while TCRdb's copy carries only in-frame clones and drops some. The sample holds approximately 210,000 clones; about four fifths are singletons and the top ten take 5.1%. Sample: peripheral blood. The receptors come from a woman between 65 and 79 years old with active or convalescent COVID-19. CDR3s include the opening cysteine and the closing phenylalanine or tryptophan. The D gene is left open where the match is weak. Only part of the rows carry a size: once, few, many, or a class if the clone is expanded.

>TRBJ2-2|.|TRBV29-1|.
CSASGLRGGGELFF
TGCAGCGCCTCGGGCCTAAGAGGGGGCGGGGAGCTGTTTTTT
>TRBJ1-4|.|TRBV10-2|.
CASSEFITGLNEKLFF
TGCGCCAGCAGTGAGTTTATTACAGGGCTCAATGAAAAACTGTTTTTT
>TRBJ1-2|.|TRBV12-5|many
CASGLGLTGYGYTF
TGTGCTAGTGGTTTGGGATTAACAGGGTACGGCTACACCTTC
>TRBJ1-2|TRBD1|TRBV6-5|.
CASMDRVDSGYTF
TGTGCCAGCATGGACAGGGTTGACTCTGGCTACACCTTC
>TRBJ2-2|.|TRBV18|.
CASSPQGTSNTGELFF
TGTGCCAGCTCACCACAAGGGACTTCGAACACCGGGGAGCTGTTTTTT
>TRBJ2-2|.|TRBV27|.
CASSSRLFTGELFF
TGTGCCAGCAGTTCCCGACTATTCACCGGGGAGCTGTTTTTT
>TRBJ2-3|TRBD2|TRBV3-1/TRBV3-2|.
CASSQGLTSGSSDTQYF
TGTGCCAGCAGCCAAGGTTTAACCAGCGGGAGCTCAGATACGCAGTATTTT
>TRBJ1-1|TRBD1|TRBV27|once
CASSFRGIAEAFF
TGTGCCAGCAGTTTCAGGGGGATTGCTGAAGCTTTCTTT
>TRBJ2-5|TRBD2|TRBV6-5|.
CASAASGTRETQYF
TGTGCCAGCGCGGCTAGCGGGACACGAGAGACCCAGTACTTC
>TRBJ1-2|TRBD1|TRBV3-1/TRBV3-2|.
CASSIGQDYGYTF
TGTGCCAGCAGTATCGGACAGGATTATGGCTACACCTTC
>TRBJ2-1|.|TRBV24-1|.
CATPCRDSLRGEQFF
TGTGCCACCCCCTGCCGGGACTCCCTTCGCGGTGAGCAGTTCTTC
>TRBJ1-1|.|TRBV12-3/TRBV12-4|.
CASTRAGDGEAFF
TGTGCCAGCACCAGGGCGGGGGATGGTGAAGCTTTCTTT
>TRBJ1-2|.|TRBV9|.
CASSGKTGNNYGYTF
TGTGCCAGCAGCGGGAAGACGGGAAACAACTATGGCTACACCTTC
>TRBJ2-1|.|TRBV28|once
CASSTNNEQFF
TGTGCCAGCAGTACTAACAATGAGCAGTTCTTC
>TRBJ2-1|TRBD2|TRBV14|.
CASSQVRGSSYNEQFF
TGTGCCAGCAGCCAAGTACGCGGGAGCTCCTACAATGAGCAGTTCTTC
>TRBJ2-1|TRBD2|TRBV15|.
CATPCGLAGGDYNEQFF
TGTGCCACCCCATGTGGACTAGCGGGAGGAGACTACAATGAGCAGTTCTTC
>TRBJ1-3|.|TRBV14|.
CASVVSSQVFSGNTIYF
TGTGCCAGCGTCGTGTCGTCACAGGTCTTCTCTGGAAACACCATATATTTT
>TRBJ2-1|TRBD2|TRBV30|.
CACSGRWDGEQFF
TGTGCCTGTAGCGGGAGGTGGGACGGGGAGCAGTTCTTC
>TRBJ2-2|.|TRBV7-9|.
CATLTGELFF
TGTGCCACCCTGACCGGGGAGCTGTTTTTT
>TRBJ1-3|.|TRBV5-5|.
CASSLLTNGGNTIYF
TGTGCCAGCAGCTTACTCACTAACGGAGGAAACACCATATATTTT
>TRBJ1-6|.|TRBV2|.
CASSRGARSPLHF
TGTGCCAGCAGTCGGGGGGCGAGGTCACCCCTCCACTTT
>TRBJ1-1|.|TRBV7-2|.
CASSLETGRRTEAFF
TGTGCCAGCAGCTTAGAAACAGGGCGGCGAACTGAAGCTTTCTTT
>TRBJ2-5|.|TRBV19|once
CASSGEDQETQYF
TGTGCCAGTAGTGGAGAGGACCAAGAGACCCAGTACTTC
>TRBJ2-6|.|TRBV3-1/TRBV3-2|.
CASTIYTGHTLSGANVLTF
TGTGCCAGCACAATCTATACGGGACACACACTCTCTGGGGCCAACGTCCTGACTTTC
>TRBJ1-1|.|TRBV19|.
CASRREGGNTEAFF
TGTGCCAGTAGAAGAGAGGGAGGGAACACTGAAGCTTTCTTT
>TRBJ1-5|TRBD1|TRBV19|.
CASSTTGGNQPQHF
TGTGCCAGTAGTACCACAGGGGGCAATCAGCCCCAGCATTTT
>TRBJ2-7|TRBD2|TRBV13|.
CASSVGLALSSYEQYF
TGTGCCAGCAGCGTCGGACTAGCGTTAAGCTCCTACGAGCAGTACTTC
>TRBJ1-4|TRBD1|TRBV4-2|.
CASSHPDRGFVEKLFF
TGTGCCAGCAGCCATCCGGACAGGGGGTTCGTTGAAAAACTGTTTTTT
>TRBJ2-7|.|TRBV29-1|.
CSVEDGGYEQYF
TGCAGCGTTGAAGACGGGGGTTACGAGCAGTACTTC
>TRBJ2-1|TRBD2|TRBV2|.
CASTPNRGGFF
TGTGCCAGCACCCCAAACCGGGGGGGATTCTTC
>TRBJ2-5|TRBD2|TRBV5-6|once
CASSPVAGVTETQYF
TGTGCCAGCAGCCCGGTAGCGGGAGTCACAGAGACCCAGTACTTC
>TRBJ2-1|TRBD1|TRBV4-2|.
CASSPPPLPGTGLGEQFF
TGTGCCAGCAGCCCCCCCCCGTTACCCGGGACAGGGTTGGGTGAGCAGTTCTTC
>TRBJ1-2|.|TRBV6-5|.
CASKVDERGGYTF
TGTGCCAGCAAGGTGGACGAAAGGGGAGGCTACACCTTC
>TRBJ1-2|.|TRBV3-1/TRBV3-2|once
CASSQGRGLGYGYTF
TGTGCCAGCAGCCAAGGCAGGGGCCTGGGCTATGGCTACACCTTC
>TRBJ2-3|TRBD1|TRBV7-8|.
CASSLQGADIDTQYF
TGTGCCAGCAGCTTACAGGGGGCGGATATAGATACGCAGTATTTT
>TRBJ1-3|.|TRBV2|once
CASSDLQGRVHSGNTIYF
TGTGCCAGCAGTGATCTGCAGGGCAGGGTGCATTCCGGAAACACCATATATTTT
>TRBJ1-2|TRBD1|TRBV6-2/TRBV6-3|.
CASSRGQSYGYTF
TGTGCCAGCAGTCGGGGACAGTCCTATGGCTACACCTTC
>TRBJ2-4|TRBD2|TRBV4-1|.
CASSQARGTSGGQGAKNIQYF
TGCGCCAGCAGCCAAGCCCGAGGGACTAGCGGGGGCCAGGGTGCCAAAAACATTCAGTACTTC
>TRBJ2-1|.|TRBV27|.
CASSQLSDPYNEQFF
TGTGCCAGCAGTCAGCTTAGCGACCCCTACAATGAGCAGTTCTTC
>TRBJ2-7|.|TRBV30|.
CAWMSLAYEQYF
TGTGCCTGGATGTCTCTAGCCTACGAGCAGTACTTC
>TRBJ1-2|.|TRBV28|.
CASSQGFYGYTF
TGTGCCAGCAGTCAGGGTTTCTATGGCTACACCTTC
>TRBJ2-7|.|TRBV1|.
CTSSGETSGRAGGSYEQYF
TGCACCAGCAGCGGAGAGACTAGCGGGAGGGCCGGTGGCTCCTACGAGCAGTACTTC
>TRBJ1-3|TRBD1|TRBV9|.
CASSATGDGNTIYF
TGTGCCAGCAGTGCGACAGGGGACGGAAACACCATATATTTT
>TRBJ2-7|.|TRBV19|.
CASSIGGDYEQYF
TGTGCCAGTAGTATAGGAGGTGACTACGAGCAGTACTTC
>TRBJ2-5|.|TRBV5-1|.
CASSPGPGSVAETQYF
TGCGCCAGCAGCCCGGGCCCCGGGAGCGTCGCGGAGACCCAGTACTTC
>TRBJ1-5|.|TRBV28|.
CASTTAGGGNQPQHF
TGTGCCAGCACCACCGCGGGGGGTGGCAATCAGCCCCAGCATTTT
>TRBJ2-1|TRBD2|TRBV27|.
CASTTGGNEQFF
TGTGCCAGCACCACGGGGGGAAATGAGCAGTTCTTC
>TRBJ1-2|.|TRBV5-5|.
CASSLDQGMGYTF
TGTGCCAGCAGCCTCGACCAGGGAATGGGCTACACCTTC
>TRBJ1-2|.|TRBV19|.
CASSRGASGYTF
TGTGCCAGTAGCCGGGGGGCCAGCGGCTACACCTTC
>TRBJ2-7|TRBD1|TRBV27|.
CASRSRGSLGYEQYF
TGTGCCAGCAGGTCCAGGGGGTCACTGGGCTACGAGCAGTACTTC
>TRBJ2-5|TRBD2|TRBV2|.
CASSAPGTSEQETQYF
TGTGCCAGCAGTGCCCCTGGGACTAGCGAACAAGAGACCCAGTACTTC
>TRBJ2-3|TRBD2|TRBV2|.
CASSEPGLAGDTQYF
TGTGCCAGCAGCGAACCGGGACTAGCGGGAGATACGCAGTATTTT
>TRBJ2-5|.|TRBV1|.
CTSSHPHRGIETQYF
TGCACCAGCAGCCATCCCCACAGGGGGATCGAGACCCAGTACTTC
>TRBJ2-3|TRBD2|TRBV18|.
CASSAGLAGGNLFTDTQYF
TGTGCCAGCTCGGCGGGACTAGCGGGAGGCAACCTATTCACAGATACGCAGTATTTT
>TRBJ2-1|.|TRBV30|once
CAAGRGQNEQFF
TGTGCCGCCGGGCGGGGTCAAAATGAGCAGTTCTTC
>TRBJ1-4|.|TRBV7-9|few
CASSWQQSTNEKLFF
TGTGCCAGCAGCTGGCAACAGTCAACTAATGAAAAACTGTTTTTT
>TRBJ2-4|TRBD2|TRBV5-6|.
CASSLAASGFMAKNIQYF
TGTGCCAGCAGCTTGGCGGCTAGCGGGTTCATGGCCAAAAACATTCAGTACTTC